This entry is about one T cell receptor (beta chain). This CDR3 contains 12 residues. The entry originates in a study of blood T cell repertoires in COVID-19. Turning to the study itself: T cells, B-cell-depleted T cells, or PBMCs supplied cDNA or gDNA.

Authors' data handling: Amplification from reference gene primers served as the basis for estimated nucleated cell counts. Sequencing was performed with immunoSEQ multiplex PCR; in TCRdb, only in-frame clones are kept and a portion is missing. That table gives V, J and clone size, and the DNA gave D and trimming. The sample consists of under 250,000 clones, roughly 83% of them appearing once. This receptor was identified in a woman in her seventies with active or convalescent COVID-19. Sequenced material: peripheral blood. The chain links TRBV21-1 to TRBJ1-1. TRBV21-1 is recorded as a pseudogene. CDR3 coding DNA: TGTGCCAGCAGCACCGAGGGGGGGGAAGCTTTCTTT. Translating gives CASSTEGGEAFF.